Described below is a single TCR beta chain sequence and its context. No antigen is known for it. The authors used template switching to add a universal primer site and gave cDNA unique molecular identifiers. TCRdb passed the 5' RACE reads through MiXCR, listing each CDR3 protein once. The table records 510,000 or so distinct CDR3 sequences, over 12% of them present only once. The CDR3 is made up of 13 amino acids. From germline, CDR1 is KGHSH and CDR2 LQKENI. V was shortened by 3 bases and J by 7 bases, with 9 bases between the two germline ends. The source of the sample is a study of identical twins. Whole-study findings and limits: Beta out-of-frame sequences showed weaker excess twin sharing. Out-of-frame TCR alpha sharing observed in monozygotic twins exceeded model estimates. The study reached conclusions through statistical analysis that was cross-sectional, not following the same donors.

The same sample was also used in a study of yellow fever vaccine responses in identical twins.

The V call is TRBV18, the J call TRBJ2-2; no clear D gene. The TCR sequence derives from a woman younger than 35 in good health. Input material: CD4+ T cells sorted from blood. The CDR3 coding sequence is TGTGCCAGCTCACCTCACATGGACGGGGAGCTGTTTTTT. Protein: CASSPHMDGELFF.